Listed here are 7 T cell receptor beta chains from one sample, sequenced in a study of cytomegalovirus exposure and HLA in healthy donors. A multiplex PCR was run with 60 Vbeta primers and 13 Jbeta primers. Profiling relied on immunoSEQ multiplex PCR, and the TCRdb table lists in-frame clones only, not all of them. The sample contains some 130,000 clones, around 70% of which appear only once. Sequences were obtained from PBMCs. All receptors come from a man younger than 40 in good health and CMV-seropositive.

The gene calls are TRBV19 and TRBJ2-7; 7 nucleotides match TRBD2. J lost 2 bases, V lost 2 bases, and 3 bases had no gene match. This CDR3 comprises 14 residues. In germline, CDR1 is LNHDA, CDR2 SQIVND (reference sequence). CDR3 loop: CASSITSVPYEQYF. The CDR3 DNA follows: TGTGCCAGTAGTATAACTAGCGTACCCTACGAGCAGTACTTC.

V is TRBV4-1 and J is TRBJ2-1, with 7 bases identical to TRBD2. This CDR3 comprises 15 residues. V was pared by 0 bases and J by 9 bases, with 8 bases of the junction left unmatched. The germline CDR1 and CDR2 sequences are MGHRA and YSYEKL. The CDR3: CASSQEARELPEQFF. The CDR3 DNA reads TGCGCCAGCAGCCAAGAAGCGCGGGAGCTCCCTGAGCAGTTCTTC.

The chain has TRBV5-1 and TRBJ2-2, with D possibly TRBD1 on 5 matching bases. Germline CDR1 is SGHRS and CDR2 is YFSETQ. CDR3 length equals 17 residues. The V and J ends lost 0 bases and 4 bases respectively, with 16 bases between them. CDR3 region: CASSLGIASRGTGELFF. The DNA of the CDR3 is TGCGCCAGCAGCTTGGGGATTGCGAGTAGGGGCACCGGGGAGCTGTTTTTT.

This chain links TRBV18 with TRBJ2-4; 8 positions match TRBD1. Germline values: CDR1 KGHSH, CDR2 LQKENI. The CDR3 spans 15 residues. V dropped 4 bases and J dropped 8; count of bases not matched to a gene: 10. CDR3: CASSQTGGPSDIQYF. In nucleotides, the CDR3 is TGTGCCAGCTCACAAACAGGGGGGCCGTCGGACATTCAGTACTTC. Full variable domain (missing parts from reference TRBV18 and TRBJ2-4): NAGVMQNPRHLVRRRGQEARLRCSPMKGHSHVYWYRQLPEEGLKFMVYLQKENIIDESGMPKERFSAEFPKEGPSILRIQQVVRGDSAAYFCASSQTGGPSDIQYFGAGTRLSVL.

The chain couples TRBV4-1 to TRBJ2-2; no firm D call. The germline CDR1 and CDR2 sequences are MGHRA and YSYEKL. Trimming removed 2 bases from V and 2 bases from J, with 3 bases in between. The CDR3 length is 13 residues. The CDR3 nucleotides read TGCGCCAGCAGCCAATCAAACACCGGGGAGCTGTTTTTT. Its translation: CASSQSNTGELFF.

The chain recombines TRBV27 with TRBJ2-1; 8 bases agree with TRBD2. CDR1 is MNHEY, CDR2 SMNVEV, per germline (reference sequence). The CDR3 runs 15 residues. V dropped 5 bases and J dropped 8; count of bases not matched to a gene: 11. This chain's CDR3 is CASSLSGSGVYEQFF. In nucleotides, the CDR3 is TGTGCCAGCAGTCTAAGCGGGAGCGGGGTCTATGAGCAGTTCTTC.

The CDR3 DNA follows: TGTGCCAGCAGCGCCGGACTAGCGGACTTTTCAGAGCAGTACTTC. The encoded protein is CASSAGLADFSEQYF. The chain combines TRBV11-2 with TRBJ2-7; 10 nucleotides align to TRBD2. Germline CDR1 SGHAT, CDR2 FQNNGV. V shed 5 bases, J shed 7 bases, and the junction held 11 bases outside the gene matches. CDR3 length: 15 amino acids.